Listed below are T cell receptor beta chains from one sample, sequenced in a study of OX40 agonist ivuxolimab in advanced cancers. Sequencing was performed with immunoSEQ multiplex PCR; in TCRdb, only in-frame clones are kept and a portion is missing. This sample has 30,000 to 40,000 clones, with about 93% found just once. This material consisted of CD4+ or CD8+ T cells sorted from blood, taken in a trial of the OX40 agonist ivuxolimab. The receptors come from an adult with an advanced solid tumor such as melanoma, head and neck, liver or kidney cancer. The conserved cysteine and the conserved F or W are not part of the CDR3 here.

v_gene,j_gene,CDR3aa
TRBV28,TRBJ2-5,ASSPLRAAETQY
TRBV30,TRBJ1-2,AGGTAYGYT
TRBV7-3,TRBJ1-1,ASSPPVEAF
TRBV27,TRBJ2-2,ASSRYGELF
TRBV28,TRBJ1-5,ASTRGQGVNQPQH
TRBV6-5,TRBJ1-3,ASSYLAAGNTIY
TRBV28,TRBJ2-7,ASSGTGPYEQY
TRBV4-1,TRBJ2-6,ASSQPVSGAGANVLT
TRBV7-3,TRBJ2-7,ANRGTSGRYEQY
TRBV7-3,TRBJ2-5,ASSLLAGGAETQY
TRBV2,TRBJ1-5,ASSVGTGGNQPQH
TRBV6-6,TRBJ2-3,ASSPNRGDTQY
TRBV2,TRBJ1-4,ASSERDRREKLF
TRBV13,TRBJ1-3,ASSLWGAMGNTIY
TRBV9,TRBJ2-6,ASSVVGDGANVLT
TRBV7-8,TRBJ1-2,ASSPMGGNGYT
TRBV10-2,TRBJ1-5,ASRAGGSNQPQH
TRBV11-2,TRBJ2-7,ASSLRGYEQY
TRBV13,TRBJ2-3,ASSLRRVTDTQY
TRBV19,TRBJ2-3,ASRFGAGDTQY
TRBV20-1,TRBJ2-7,SAPSSYEQY
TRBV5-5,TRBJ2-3,ASSLKPGFPDTQY
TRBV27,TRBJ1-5,ASSLGSNQPQH
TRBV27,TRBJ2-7,ASSPWTSGSYEQY
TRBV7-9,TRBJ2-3,ASSVGTDLAGRGDTQY
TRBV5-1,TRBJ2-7,ASSLGQGDYEQY
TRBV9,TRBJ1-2,ASSALGRGGYGYT
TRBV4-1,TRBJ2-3,ASSQVTGGLDTQY
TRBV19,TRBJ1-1,ASSISWAEAF
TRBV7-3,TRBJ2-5,ASSRTGGQETQY
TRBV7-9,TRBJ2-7,ASSHRYSSSYEQY
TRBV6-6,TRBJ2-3,ASSRELGSTDTQY
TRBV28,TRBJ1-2,ASTRGAGYANYGYT
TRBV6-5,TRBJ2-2,ASSYRPAGYTGELF
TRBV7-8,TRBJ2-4,ASSDYRGLAKNIQY
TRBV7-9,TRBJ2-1,ASRLAGPYNEQF
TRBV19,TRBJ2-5,ASSIIGGIQETQY
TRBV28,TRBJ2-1,ASSLGVYNEQF
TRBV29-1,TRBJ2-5,SFGTSGTRGETQY
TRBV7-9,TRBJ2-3,ASSFGPLGADTQY
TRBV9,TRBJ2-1,ASSSSGVSYNEQF
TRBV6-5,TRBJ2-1,ASRQYNEQF
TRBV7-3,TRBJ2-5,ASTQPGRDRETQY
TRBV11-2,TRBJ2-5,ASSFWPGTGETQY
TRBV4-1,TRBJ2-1,ASREVGGTSSYNEQF
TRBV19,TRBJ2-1,ASTWGAGGYNEQF
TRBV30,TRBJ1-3,AWRGDGNTIY
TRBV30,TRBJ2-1,AWSLGSNEQF
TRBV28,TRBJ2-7,ASSLIFGQSGVEQY
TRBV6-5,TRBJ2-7,ASSYGDGEQY
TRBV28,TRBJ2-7,ASSTYRVYEQY
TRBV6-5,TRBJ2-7,ASHGVFYEQY
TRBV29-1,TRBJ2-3,SVSAGLVINMIPDTQY
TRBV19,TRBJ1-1,ASSWTGKTEAF